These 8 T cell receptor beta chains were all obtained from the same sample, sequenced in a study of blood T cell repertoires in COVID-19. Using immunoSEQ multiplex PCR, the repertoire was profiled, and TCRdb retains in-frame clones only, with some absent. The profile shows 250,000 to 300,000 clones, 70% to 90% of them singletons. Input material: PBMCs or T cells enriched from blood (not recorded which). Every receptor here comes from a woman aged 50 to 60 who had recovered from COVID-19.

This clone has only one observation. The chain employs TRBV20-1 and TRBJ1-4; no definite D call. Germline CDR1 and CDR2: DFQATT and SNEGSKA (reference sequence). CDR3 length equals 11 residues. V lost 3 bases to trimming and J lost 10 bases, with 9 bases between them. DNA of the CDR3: TGCAGTGCTAGCAAGACGGGAAAACTGTTTTTT. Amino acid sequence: CSASKTGKLFF.

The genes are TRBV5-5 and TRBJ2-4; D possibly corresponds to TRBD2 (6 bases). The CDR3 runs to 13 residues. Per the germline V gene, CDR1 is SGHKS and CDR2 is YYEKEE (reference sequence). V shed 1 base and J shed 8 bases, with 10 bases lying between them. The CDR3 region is CASSLPSGDIQYF. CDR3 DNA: TGTGCCAGCAGCTTGCCCTCGGGAGACATTCAGTACTTC.

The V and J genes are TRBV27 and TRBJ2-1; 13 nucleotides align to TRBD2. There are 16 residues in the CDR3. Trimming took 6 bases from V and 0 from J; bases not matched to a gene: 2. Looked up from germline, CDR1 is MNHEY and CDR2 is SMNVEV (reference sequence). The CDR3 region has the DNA TGTGCCAGCAGCTGGACTAGCGGGAGCTCCTACAATGAGCAGTTCTTC. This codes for CASSWTSGSSYNEQFF.

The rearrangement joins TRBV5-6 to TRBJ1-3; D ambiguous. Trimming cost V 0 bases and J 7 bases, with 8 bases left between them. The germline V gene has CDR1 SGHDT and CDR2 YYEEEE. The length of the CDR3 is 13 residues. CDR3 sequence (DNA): TGTGCCAGCAGCTTGGAACTCGGTAACACCATATATTTT. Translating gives CASSLELGNTIYF. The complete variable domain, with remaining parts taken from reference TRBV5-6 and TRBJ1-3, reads DAGVTQSPTHLIKTRGQQVTLRCSPKSGHDTVSWYQQALGQGPQFIFQYYEEEERQRGNFPDRFSGHQFPNYSSELNVNALLLGDSALYLCASSLELGNTIYFGEGSWLTVV.

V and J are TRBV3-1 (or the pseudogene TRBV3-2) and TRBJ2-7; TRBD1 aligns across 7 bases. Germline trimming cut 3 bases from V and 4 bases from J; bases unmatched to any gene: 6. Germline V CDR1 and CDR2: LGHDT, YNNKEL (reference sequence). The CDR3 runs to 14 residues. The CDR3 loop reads CASSQPGGGYEQYF. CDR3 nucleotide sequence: TGTGCCAGCAGCCAGCCAGGGGGTGGGTACGAGCAGTACTTC.

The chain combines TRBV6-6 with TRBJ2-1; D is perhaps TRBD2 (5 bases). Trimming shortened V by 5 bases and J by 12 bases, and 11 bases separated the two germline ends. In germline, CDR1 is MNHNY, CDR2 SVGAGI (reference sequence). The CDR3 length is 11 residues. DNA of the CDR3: TGTGCCAGCAGTGCCGCGGGTCGGCAGTTCTTC. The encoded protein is CASSAAGRQFF.

CDR3 amino acids: CASSRDRGHNSPLHF. As DNA, the CDR3 is TGTGCCAGCAGTAGGGACAGGGGACACAATTCACCCCTCCACTTT. The chain combines TRBV27 with TRBJ1-6; 10 nucleotides agree with TRBD1. From germline, CDR1 is MNHEY and CDR2 SMNVEV (reference sequence). The CDR3 is 15 amino acids. Trimming removed 5 bases from V and 7 bases from J; junction bases left unmatched: 5.

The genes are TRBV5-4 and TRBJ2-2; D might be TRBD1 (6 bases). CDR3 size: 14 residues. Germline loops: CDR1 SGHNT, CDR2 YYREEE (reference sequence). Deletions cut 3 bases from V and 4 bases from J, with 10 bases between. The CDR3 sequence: CASSWGRGTGELFF. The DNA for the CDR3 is TGTGCCAGCAGCTGGGGCAGGGGCACCGGGGAGCTGTTTTTT.